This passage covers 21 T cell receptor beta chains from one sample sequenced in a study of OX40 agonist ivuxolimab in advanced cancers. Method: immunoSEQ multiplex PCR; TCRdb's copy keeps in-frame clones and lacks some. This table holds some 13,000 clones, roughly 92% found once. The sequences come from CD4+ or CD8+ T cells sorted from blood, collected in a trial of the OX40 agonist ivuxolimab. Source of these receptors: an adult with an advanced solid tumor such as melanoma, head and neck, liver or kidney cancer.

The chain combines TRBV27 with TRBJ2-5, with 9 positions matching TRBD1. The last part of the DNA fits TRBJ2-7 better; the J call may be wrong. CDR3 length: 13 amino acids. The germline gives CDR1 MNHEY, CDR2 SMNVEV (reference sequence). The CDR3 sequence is CASGQGPRNEQYF. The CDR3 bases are TGTGCCAGCGGACAGGGGCCTAGGAACGAGCAGTACTTC.

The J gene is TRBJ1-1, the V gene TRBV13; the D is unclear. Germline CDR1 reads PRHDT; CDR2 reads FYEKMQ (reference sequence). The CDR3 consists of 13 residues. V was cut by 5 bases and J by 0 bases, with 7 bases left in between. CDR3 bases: TGTGCCAGCAGCCCCAATATGAACACTGAAGCTTTCTTT. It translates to CASSPNMNTEAFF.

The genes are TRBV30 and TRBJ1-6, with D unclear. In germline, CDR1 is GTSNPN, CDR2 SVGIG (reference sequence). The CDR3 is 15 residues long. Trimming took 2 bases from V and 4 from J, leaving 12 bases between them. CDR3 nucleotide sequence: TGTGCCTGGAGTCCCGGGATTGGGTATAATTCACCCCTCCACTTT. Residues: CAWSPGIGYNSPLHF.

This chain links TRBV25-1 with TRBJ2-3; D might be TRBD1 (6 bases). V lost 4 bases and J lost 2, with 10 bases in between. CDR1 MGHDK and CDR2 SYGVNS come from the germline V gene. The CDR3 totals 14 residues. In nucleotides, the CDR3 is TGTGCCAGCAGTGGGGACATCTACACAGATACGCAGTATTTT. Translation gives CASSGDIYTDTQYF.

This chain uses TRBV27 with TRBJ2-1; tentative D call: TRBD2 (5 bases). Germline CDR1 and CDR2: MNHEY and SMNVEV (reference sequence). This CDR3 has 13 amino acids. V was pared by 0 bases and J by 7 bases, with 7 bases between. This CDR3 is CASSLSGLNEQFF. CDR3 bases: TGTGCCAGCAGTTTATCCGGACTGAATGAGCAGTTCTTC.

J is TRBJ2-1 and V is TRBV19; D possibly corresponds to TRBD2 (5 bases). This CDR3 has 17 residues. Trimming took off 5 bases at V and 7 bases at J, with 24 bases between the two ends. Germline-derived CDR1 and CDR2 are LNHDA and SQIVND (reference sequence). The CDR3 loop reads CASSPPGGLRGYNEQFF. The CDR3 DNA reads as TGTGCCAGTAGTCCCCCCGGTGGACTCCGGGGATATAATGAGCAGTTCTTC.

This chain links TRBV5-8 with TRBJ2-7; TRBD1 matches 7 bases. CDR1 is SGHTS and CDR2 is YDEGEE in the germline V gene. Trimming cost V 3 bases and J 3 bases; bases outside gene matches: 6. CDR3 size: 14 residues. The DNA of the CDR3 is TGTGCCAGCAGCTACACCGGGACAGTCTACGAGCAGTACTTC. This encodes CASSYTGTVYEQYF. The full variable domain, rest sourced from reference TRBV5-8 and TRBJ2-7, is EAGVTQSPTHLIKTRGQQATLRCSPISGHTSVYWYQQALGLGLQFLLWYDEGEERNRGNFPPRFSGRQFPNYSSELNVNALELEDSALYLCASSYTGTVYEQYFGPGTRLTVT.

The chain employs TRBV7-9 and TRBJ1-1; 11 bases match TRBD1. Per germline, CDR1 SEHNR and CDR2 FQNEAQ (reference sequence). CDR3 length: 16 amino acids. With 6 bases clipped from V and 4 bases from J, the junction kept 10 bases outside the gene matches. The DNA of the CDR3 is TGTGCCAGCAGTTCCGGGACAGGGGGTCGGAGCACTGAAGCTTTCTTT. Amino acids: CASSSGTGGRSTEAFF. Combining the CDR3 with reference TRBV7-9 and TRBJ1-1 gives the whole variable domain DTGVSQNPRHKITKRGQNVTFRCDPISEHNRLYWYRQTLGQGPEFLTYFQNEAQLEKSRLLSDRFSAERPKGSFSTLEIQRTEQGDSAMYLCASSSGTGGRSTEAFFGQGTRLTVV.

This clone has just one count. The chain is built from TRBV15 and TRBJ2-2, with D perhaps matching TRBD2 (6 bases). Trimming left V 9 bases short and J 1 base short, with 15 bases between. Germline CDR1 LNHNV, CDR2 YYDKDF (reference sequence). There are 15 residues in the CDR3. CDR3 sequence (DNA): TGTGCCACTCGCATTCCGGGGGTGAACACCGGGGAGCTGTTTTTT. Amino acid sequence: CATRIPGVNTGELFF. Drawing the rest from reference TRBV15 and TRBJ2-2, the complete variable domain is DAMVIQNPRYQVTQFGKPVTLSCSQTLNHNVMYWYQQKSSQAPKLLFHYYDKDFNNEADTPDNFQSRRPNTSFCFLDIRSPGLGDTAMYLCATRIPGVNTGELFFGEGSRLTVL.

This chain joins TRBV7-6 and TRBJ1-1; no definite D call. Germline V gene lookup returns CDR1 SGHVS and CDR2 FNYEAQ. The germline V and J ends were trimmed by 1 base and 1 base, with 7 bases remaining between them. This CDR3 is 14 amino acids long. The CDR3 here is CASSLEVQNTEAFF. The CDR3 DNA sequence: TGTGCCAGCAGCTTAGAGGTCCAGAACACTGAAGCTTTCTTT.

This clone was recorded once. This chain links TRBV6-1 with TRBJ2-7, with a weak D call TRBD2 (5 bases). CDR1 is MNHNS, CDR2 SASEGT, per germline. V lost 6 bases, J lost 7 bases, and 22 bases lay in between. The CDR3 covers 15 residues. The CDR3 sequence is CASSEQRYGDVEQYF. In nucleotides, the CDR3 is TGTGCCAGCAGCGAACAGCGGTACGGGGATGTGGAGCAGTACTTC.

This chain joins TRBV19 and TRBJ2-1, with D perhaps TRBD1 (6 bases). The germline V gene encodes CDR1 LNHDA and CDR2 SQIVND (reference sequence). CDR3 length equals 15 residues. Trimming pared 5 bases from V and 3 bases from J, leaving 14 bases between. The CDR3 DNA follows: TGTGCCAGTAGTGCCACAGGGATCGTCTACAATGAGCAGTTCTTC. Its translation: CASSATGIVYNEQFF.

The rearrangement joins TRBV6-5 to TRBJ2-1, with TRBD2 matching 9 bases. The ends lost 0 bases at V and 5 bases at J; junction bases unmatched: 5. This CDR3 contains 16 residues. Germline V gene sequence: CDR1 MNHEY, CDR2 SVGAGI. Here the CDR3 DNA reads TGTGCCAGCAGTTACTCGCGACTAGCGGACAACAATGAGCAGTTCTTC. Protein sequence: CASSYSRLADNNEQFF.

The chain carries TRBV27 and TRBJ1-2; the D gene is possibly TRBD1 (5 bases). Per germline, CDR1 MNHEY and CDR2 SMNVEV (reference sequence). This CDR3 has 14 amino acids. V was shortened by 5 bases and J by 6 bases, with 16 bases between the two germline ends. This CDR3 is CASSPQGSVHGYTF. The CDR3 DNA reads TGTGCCAGCAGTCCCCAGGGCAGTGTGCATGGCTACACCTTC.

The CDR3 nucleotides read TGTGCCAGCAGCGCGGTAGCGGGAGTACAAGAGACCCAGTACTTC. It is translated as CASSAVAGVQETQYF. The chain links TRBV7-2 to TRBJ2-5, with TRBD2 matching over 9 bases. The V segment lost 5 bases and the J segment 2 bases; nucleotides outside the gene matches: 6. The CDR3 covers 15 residues. The germline V gene has CDR1 SGHTA and CDR2 FQGNSA.

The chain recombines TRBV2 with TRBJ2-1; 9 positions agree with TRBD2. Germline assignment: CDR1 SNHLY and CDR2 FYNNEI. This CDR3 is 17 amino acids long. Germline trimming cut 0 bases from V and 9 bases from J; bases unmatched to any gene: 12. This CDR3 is CASSEALSSGADSEQFF. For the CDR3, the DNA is TGTGCCAGCAGTGAAGCGCTTTCTAGCGGGGCCGACAGTGAGCAGTTCTTC.

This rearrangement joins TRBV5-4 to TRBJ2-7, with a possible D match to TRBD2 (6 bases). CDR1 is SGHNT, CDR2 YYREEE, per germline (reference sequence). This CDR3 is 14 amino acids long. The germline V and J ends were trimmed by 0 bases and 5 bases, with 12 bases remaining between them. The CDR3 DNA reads TGTGCCAGCAGCTTGGGGGACTCCGCTAACGAGCAGTACTTC. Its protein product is CASSLGDSANEQYF.

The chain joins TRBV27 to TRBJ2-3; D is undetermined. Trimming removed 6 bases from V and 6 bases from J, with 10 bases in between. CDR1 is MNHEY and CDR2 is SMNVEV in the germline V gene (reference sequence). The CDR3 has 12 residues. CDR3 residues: CASSPEGDTQYF. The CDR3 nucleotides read TGTGCCAGCAGCCCGGAAGGCGATACGCAGTATTTT.

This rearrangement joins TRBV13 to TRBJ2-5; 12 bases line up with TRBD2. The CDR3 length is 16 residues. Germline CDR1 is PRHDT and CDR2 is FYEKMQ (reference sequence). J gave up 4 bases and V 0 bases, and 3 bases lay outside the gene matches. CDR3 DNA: TGTGCCAGCAGCTTAGGACTAGCGGGAGGAGGAGAGACCCAGTACTTC. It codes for CASSLGLAGGGETQYF.

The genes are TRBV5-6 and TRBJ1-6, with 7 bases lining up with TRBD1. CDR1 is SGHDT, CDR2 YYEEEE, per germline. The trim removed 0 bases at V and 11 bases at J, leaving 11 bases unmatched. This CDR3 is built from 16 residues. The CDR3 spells CASSLGQGWSGPPLHF. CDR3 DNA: TGTGCCAGCAGCTTGGGACAGGGCTGGTCGGGGCCACCCCTCCACTTT.

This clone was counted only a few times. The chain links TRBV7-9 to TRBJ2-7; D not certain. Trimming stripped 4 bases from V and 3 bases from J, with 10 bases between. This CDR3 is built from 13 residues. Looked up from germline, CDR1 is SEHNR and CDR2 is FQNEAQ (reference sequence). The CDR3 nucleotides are TGTGCCAGCAGCTCCACGCCCCGCTACGAGCAGTACTTC. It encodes CASSSTPRYEQYF.